This T cell receptor beta chain was sequenced for a study of blood T cell repertoires in COVID-19. This clone was found a few times. V lost 4 bases to trimming and J lost 3 bases; unmatched junction nucleotides: 17. CDR1 and CDR2 from the germline V gene are MGHRA and YSYEKL. This CDR3 region has 20 residues. In the authors' methods: Cell counts per sample came from amplifying reference gene primers. Measured with immunoSEQ multiplex PCR; TCRdb has only the in-frame clones, and not every one. The DNA gave D and trimming, while V, J and clone size come from that table. The sample includes under 200,000 clones, 70% to 90% seen only once; the top ten take 9.8%.

Material: peripheral blood. The TCR was taken from a woman aged 80 or older with acute or convalescent COVID-19. This sequence joins TRBV4-1 and TRBJ2-6; 8 positions agree with TRBD1. This CDR3 reads CASSRAAIRGRRDGANVLTF. Here the CDR3 DNA reads TGCGCCAGCAGCCGTGCCGCAATCAGGGGGCGAAGGGATGGGGCCAACGTCCTGACTTTC.